This TCR beta chain was identified in a study of T-cell reconstitution after alpha-beta-depleted transplantation in children. Study-level findings and limits: At day 60, the high TCRbeta diversity found in some patients originated from recipient T cells and thymic progenitors that had survived. About two months after transplant, alpha-beta T cells reportedly came from several hundred expanded graft clones. Counts and diversity of T cells one year after transplant came mostly from newly produced T cells.

Between the trimmed V and J ends, which lost 5 bases and 2 bases, there was a span of 8 bases. CDR1 is SGHTA, CDR2 FQGNSA, per germline. The CDR3 consists of 13 residues. A TCRbeta library incorporating unique molecular identifiers was prepared. MiXCR was run by TCRdb on the PCR reads, yielding one entry per CDR3 protein. This table has approximately 110,000 distinct CDR3 sequences, more than 20% appearing once. There are a few counts of this clonotype. Its matching antigen is unknown. The chain employs TRBV7-2 and TRBJ2-3; no clear D. Sequencing was performed on PBMCs, mostly from graft donor cells, taken 180 days after TCRalphabeta/CD19-depleted stem cell transplant. The clonotype originates from a male patient aged 2-15 years who had a stem cell transplant for chronic granulomatous disease, so the T cells may come from the graft donor. This CDR3 is CASSPQTTDTQYF. CDR3 nucleotides: TGTGCCAGCAGCCCGCAGACCACAGATACGCAGTATTTT.